This T cell receptor beta chain came from a study of cytomegalovirus exposure and HLA in healthy donors. The wider study: A subsequent analysis stated that the roughly 130 validation repertoires were run on the same platform as the roughly 670 first-cohort repertoires.

Trimming shortened V by 1 base and J by 7 bases, and 8 bases separated the two germline ends. The germline V gene encodes CDR1 SGHDT and CDR2 YYEEEE. This CDR3 region has 12 residues. Some clones are missing from TCRdb's copy, which holds only in-frame ones; the method was immunoSEQ multiplex PCR. The data hold 90,000 to 130,000 clones, with around 89% observed a single time. In this sample, this clone turned up once. The source material was PBMCs. The V call is TRBV5-6, the J call TRBJ1-2; the D gene is possibly TRBD1 (5 bases). The clonotype originates from a woman in her 30s in good health and CMV-seropositive. CDR3 sequence (DNA): TGTGCCAGCAGCTTGTTTAGGGGTGGCTACACCTTC. Translating gives CASSLFRGGYTF.